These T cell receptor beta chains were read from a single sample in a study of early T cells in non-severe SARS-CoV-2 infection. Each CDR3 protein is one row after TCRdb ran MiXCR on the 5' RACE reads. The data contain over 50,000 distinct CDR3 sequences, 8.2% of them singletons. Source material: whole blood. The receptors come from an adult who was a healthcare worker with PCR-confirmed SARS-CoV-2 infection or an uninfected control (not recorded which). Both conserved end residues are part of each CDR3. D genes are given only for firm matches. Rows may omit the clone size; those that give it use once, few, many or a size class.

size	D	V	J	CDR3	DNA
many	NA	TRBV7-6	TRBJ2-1	CASSLGGNYNEQFF	TGTGCCAGCAGCTTAGGCGGGAACTACAATGAGCAGTTCTTC
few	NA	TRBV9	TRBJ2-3	CASSIASTDTQYF	TGTGCCAGCAGCATCGCTAGCACAGATACGCAGTATTTT
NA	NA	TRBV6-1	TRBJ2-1	CASSTLGNEQFF	TGTGCCAGCAGTACTTTAGGTAATGAGCAGTTCTTC
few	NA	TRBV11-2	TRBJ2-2	CASSRGAWTGELFF	TGTGCCAGCAGCAGGGGAGCGTGGACCGGGGAGCTGTTTTTT
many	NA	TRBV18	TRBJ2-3	CASSPTRGADTQYF	TGTGCCAGCTCACCGACTAGGGGGGCAGATACGCAGTATTTT
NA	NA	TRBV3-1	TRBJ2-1	CASSQGRVNEQFF	TGTGCCAGCAGCCAGGGCAGGGTAAATGAGCAGTTCTTC
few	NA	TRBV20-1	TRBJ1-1	CSARPSLVDTEAFF	TGCAGTGCTAGACCTTCACTCGTGGACACTGAAGCTTTCTTT
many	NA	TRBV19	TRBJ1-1	CASKGSTEAFF	TGTGCCAGTAAAGGGTCAACTGAAGCTTTCTTT
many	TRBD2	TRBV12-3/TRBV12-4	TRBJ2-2	CASSLAGRGPPLNGRANGELFF	TGTGCCAGCAGTTTAGCGGGGCGGGGGCCTCCCCTTAACGGGAGGGCAAACGGGGAGCTGTTTTTT
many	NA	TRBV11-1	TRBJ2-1	CASSHSRNEQFF	TGTGCCAGCAGCCATTCCCGCAATGAGCAGTTCTTC
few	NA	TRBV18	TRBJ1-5	CASSPVSNQPQHF	TGTGCCAGCTCACCGGTTAGCAATCAGCCCCAGCATTTT
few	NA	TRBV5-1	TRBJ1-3	CASSLLQGSGNTIYF	TGCGCCAGCAGCTTACTACAGGGATCTGGAAACACCATATATTTT
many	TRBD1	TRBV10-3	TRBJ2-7	CAIRNPTGAYEQYF	TGTGCCATCAGGAACCCAACAGGGGCCTACGAGCAGTACTTC
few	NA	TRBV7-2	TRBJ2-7	CASSFPLGALDEQYF	TGTGCCAGCAGCTTCCCGTTGGGGGCCCTCGACGAGCAGTACTTC
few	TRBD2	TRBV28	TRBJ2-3	CASSGGLASGNTDTQYF	TGTGCCAGCAGTGGGGGCTTGGCTAGCGGGAACACAGATACGCAGTATTTT
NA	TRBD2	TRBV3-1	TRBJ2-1	CASSQLLAGGSEQFF	TGTGCCAGCAGCCAACTCCTAGCGGGAGGATCCGAGCAGTTCTTC
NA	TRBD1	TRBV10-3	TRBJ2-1	CAISEWTGVNEQFF	TGTGCCATCAGTGAATGGACAGGGGTCAATGAGCAGTTCTTC
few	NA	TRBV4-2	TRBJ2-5	CASSRDRGGETQYF	TGTGCCAGCAGTCGCGACAGGGGAGGGGAGACCCAGTACTTC
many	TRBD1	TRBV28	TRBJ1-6	CASSNPGQSGLGSPLHF	TGTGCCAGCAGCAATCCGGGACAGAGTGGGCTTGGTTCACCCCTCCACTTT